A single sample is the source of the 32 T cell receptor beta chains below, sequenced in a study of T-cell reconstitution after alpha-beta-depleted transplantation in children. Unique molecular identifiers were used to barcode this TCRbeta library. TCRdb used MiXCR to reprocess the PCR reads, holding one entry per CDR3 protein. The sample records 450,000 to 500,000 distinct CDR3 sequences, around 13% being singletons. This specimen was PBMCs from the stem cell graft donor, taken from the stem cell graft. The receptors here all came from a human donor who donated a stem cell graft to a child with combined immunodeficiency.

This clonotype appeared many times. The genes are TRBV12-3 or TRBV12-4 and TRBJ1-1; D gene ambiguous. V was shortened by 3 bases and J by 4 bases, with 6 bases between the two germline ends. The CDR3 sequence is 12 residues long. CDR3: CASSFLSTEAFF. The DNA for the CDR3 is TGTGCCAGCAGTTTTCTGAGCACTGAAGCTTTCTTT.

This clonotype has only a few counts. The gene calls are TRBV27 and TRBJ1-3; D is ambiguous. Trimming cost V 5 bases and J 3 bases, with 14 bases left between them. CDR3 length: 15 residues. CDR1 is MNHEY, CDR2 SMNVEV, per germline (reference sequence). CDR3 sequence (DNA): TGTGCCAGCAGTCCCTCCGACAAGTATGGAAACACCATATATTTT. Protein product: CASSPSDKYGNTIYF.

The chain employs TRBV4-3 and TRBJ2-7; tentatively, D is TRBD2 (6 bases). There are 13 residues in the CDR3. V lost 2 bases to trimming and J lost 6 bases, with 11 bases between them. Germline V gives CDR1 LGHNA, CDR2 YSLEER. The CDR3 DNA is TGCGCCAGCAGCCAACAACTAGCCCGCGAGCAGTACTTC. It encodes CASSQQLAREQYF.

This clonotype has just a few counts. The gene calls are TRBV5-5 and TRBJ1-6, with D possibly matching TRBD1 (5 bases). V was cut by 2 bases and J by 1 base, with 10 bases left in between. The CDR3 sequence is 16 residues long. Per germline, CDR1 SGHKS and CDR2 YYEKEE (reference sequence). The CDR3 reads CASSFRGESYNSPLHF. The DNA for the CDR3 is TGTGCCAGCAGCTTCCGGGGGGAGTCCTATAATTCACCCCTCCACTTT.

To note about this clonotype: This may be a read error, as it is one base from a much larger clone. The J gene is TRBJ2-5, the V gene TRBV27; maybe TRBD1 (6 bases). CDR3 length: 13 amino acids. CDR1 and CDR2 from the germline V gene are MNHEY and SMNVEV (reference sequence). The CDR3 DNA is TGTGCCGGCAGCCCTTTTGACAGGAGTGCCCAGTACTTC. This encodes CAGSPFDRSAQYF.

This clonotype has more than one count but fewer than ten. This chain uses TRBV5-1 with TRBJ2-1; D remains ambiguous. Trimming left V 4 bases short and J 0 bases short, with 14 bases between. The germline gives CDR1 SGHRS, CDR2 YFSETQ. The CDR3 runs to 16 residues. The DNA of the CDR3 is TGCGCCAGCAGCCTGGGAAGCGCCGCCTCCTACAATGAGCAGTTCTTC. Translated, it gives CASSLGSAASYNEQFF.

The V call is TRBV28, the J call TRBJ2-3, with 9 bases lining up with TRBD1. Germline V gene lookup returns CDR1 MDHEN and CDR2 SYDVKM. Germline trimming cut 7 bases from V and 0 bases from J; bases unmatched to any gene: 14. CDR3 size: 18 residues. CDR3 region: CASILRVGTGRSTDTQYF. DNA for the CDR3: TGTGCCAGCATCCTAAGGGTTGGGACAGGGAGAAGCACAGATACGCAGTATTTT.

J is TRBJ1-1 and V is TRBV6-2 or TRBV6-3; D might be TRBD1 (5 bases). The CDR3 length is 13 residues. Between the trimmed V and J ends, which lost 2 bases and 8 bases, there was a span of 12 bases. Germline V gene sequence: CDR1 MNHEY, CDR2 SVGEGT. The CDR3 nucleotides read TGTGCCAGCAGTTACGATAGGCAGGGAGAAGCTTTCTTT. This translates into CASSYDRQGEAFF.

As to this clonotype: A read error may explain this, as a much larger clone is one base away. This CDR3 fails to terminate in the conserved phenylalanine or tryptophan, so it likely reflects a read error. The genes are TRBV9 and TRBJ2-7; tentative D call: TRBD2 (6 bases). Trimming removed 3 bases at V and 2 bases at J, with 15 bases between. The germline V gene encodes CDR1 SGDLS and CDR2 YYNGEE. This CDR3 is 15 amino acids long. In DNA form, the CDR3 reads TGTGCCAGCAGCGACGCTCCGGGAGTGCCCTACGAGCAGTACTAC. This encodes CASSDAPGVPYEQYY.

This chain uses TRBV5-1 with TRBJ2-7; 7 nucleotides match TRBD2. Germline V CDR1 and CDR2: SGHRS, YFSETQ. CDR3 length: 14 amino acids. V lost 6 bases and J lost 3; bases outside the gene matches: 9. The CDR3 sequence is CASTGGRGDYEQYF. Written as DNA, the CDR3 is TGCGCCAGCACGGGGGGAAGAGGGGACTACGAGCAGTACTTC. Based on the CDR3 plus reference TRBV5-1 and TRBJ2-7, the full variable domain is KAGVTQTPRYLIKTRGQQVTLSCSPISGHRSVSWYQQTPGQGLQFLFEYFSETQRNKGNFPGRFSGRQFSNSRSEMNVSTLELGDSALYLCASTGGRGDYEQYFGPGTRLTVT.

This clonotype was found a few times. CDR3 sequence (DNA): TGTGCCTGGGGGTATGGCGGGACCTTTAATGAGCAGTTCTTC. Amino acid sequence: CAWGYGGTFNEQFF. The chain employs TRBV30 and TRBJ2-1, with a tentative D call TRBD2 (6 bases). Germline values: CDR1 GTSNPN, CDR2 SVGIG (reference sequence). Trimming pared 5 bases from V and 7 bases from J, leaving 18 bases between. The CDR3 runs to 14 residues.

This clonotype was picked up many times. The chain uses TRBV7-8 and TRBJ1-2; TRBD1 aligns across 7 bases. Germline-derived CDR1 and CDR2 are SGHVS and FQNEAQ. The length of the CDR3 is 14 residues. The V and J ends lost 4 bases and 10 bases, in that order; junction bases with no gene match: 12. In DNA, the CDR3 is TGTGCCAGCAGCTACCGACAGGGTAGTTCGACCTACACCTTC. As protein: CASSYRQGSSTYTF.

The chain joins TRBV5-1 to TRBJ2-7, with a weak D call TRBD1 (6 bases). V shed 4 bases and J shed 1 base, with 12 bases lying between them. Germline loops: CDR1 SGHRS, CDR2 YFSETQ. The CDR3 spans 14 residues. The DNA for the CDR3 is TGCGCCAGCAGCGACGGGACATTTTCCTACGAGCAGTACTTC. Protein sequence: CASSDGTFSYEQYF.

This clonotype appeared a few times. The V gene is TRBV3-1, the J gene TRBJ2-6, with D hard to call. The CDR3 is made up of 15 amino acids. V shed 8 bases and J shed 4 bases, with 15 bases lying between them. CDR1 and CDR2 from the germline V gene are LGHDT and YNNKEL (reference sequence). CDR3 region: CASAPYLTGANVLTF. CDR3 bases: TGTGCCAGCGCCCCTTACCTTACCGGGGCCAACGTCCTGACTTTC.

This clonotype was counted ten times or more. The chain carries TRBV12-3 or TRBV12-4 and TRBJ1-2, with D perhaps TRBD1 (5 bases). Deletions cut 6 bases from V and 7 bases from J, with 12 bases between. The CDR3 spans 12 residues. CDR3 loop: CASRQGVVGYTF. Written as DNA, the CDR3 is TGTGCCAGCAGGCAGGGAGTAGTTGGCTACACCTTC.

This clonotype was found many times. The DNA of the CDR3 is TGTGCCAGCAGCTTGAGACAGGGGGCGGATGGCTACACCTTC. Protein: CASSLRQGADGYTF. The V gene is TRBV7-2, the J gene TRBJ1-2, with TRBD1 matching over 10 bases. Looked up from germline, CDR1 is SGHTA and CDR2 is FQGNSA. V lost 3 bases to trimming and J lost 6 bases; unmatched junction nucleotides: 4. The CDR3 is made up of 14 amino acids.

The chain uses TRBV27 and TRBJ2-1, with 7 bases identical to TRBD1. The V and J ends lost 6 bases and 7 bases, in that order; junction bases with no gene match: 9. The germline V gene encodes CDR1 MNHEY and CDR2 SMNVEV (reference sequence). This CDR3 is 14 amino acids long. The CDR3 bases are TGTGCCAGCAGCTCCGGGACAGCGTTTAATGAGCAGTTCTTC. The encoded protein is CASSSGTAFNEQFF.

This clonotype was seen ten or more times. CDR3 loop: CSALKGVNTGELFF. For the CDR3, the DNA is TGCAGTGCACTTAAGGGGGTGAACACCGGGGAGCTGTTTTTT. This sequence joins TRBV20-1 and TRBJ2-2; possible D gene TRBD1, 6 bases. Germline lookup yields CDR1 DFQATT and CDR2 SNEGSKA (reference sequence). CDR3 size: 14 residues. V gave up 6 bases and J gave up 1 base, with 12 bases separating them.

As regards this clonotype: This is likely a read error, given that the CDR3 carries no conserved phenylalanine or tryptophan at its end. The V and J genes are TRBV29-1 and TRBJ2-7; D possibly corresponds to TRBD1 (5 bases). CDR1 and CDR2 (germline): SQVTM, ANQGSEA. This CDR3 has 12 amino acids. V was shortened by 4 bases and J by 3 bases, with 10 bases between the two germline ends. The CDR3 DNA reads TGCAGCGTTGCAGAGACAGACTACGAGCAGTACCTC. Encoded protein: CSVAETDYEQYL.

This clonotype came up a few times. V and J are TRBV24-1 and TRBJ2-5; D not certain. From germline, CDR1 is KGHDR and CDR2 SFDVKD. The V and J ends lost 4 bases and 5 bases respectively, with 16 bases between them. The CDR3 has 15 residues. The CDR3 loop is CATSDPRRVGETQYF. The CDR3 nucleotides are TGTGCCACCAGTGACCCGCGTCGAGTCGGGGAGACCCAGTACTTC.

The rearrangement links TRBV2 to TRBJ1-1; D unresolved. This CDR3 comprises 12 residues. CDR1 is SNHLY and CDR2 is FYNNEI in the germline V gene. Trimming shortened V by 5 bases and J by 1 base, and 5 bases separated the two germline ends. The CDR3 loop is CASSRRNTEAFF. CDR3 bases: TGTGCCAGCAGTAGACGGAACACTGAAGCTTTCTTT.

This clonotype turned up a few times. The chain employs TRBV3-1 and TRBJ1-5, with a possible D match to TRBD1 (6 bases). Germline lookup yields CDR1 LGHDT and CDR2 YNNKEL (reference sequence). The germline V and J ends were trimmed by 3 bases and 5 bases, with 11 bases remaining between them. The CDR3 has 14 residues. The CDR3 DNA reads as TGTGCCAGCAGCCAGGGGGCGAGGGATCAGCCCCAGCATTTT. As protein: CASSQGARDQPQHF.

The V and J genes are TRBV14 and TRBJ2-1; 8 positions match TRBD2. The CDR3 is 14 amino acids. Trimming removed 2 bases from V and 12 bases from J; junction bases left unmatched: 9. Germline loops: CDR1 SGHDN, CDR2 FVKESK. The CDR3 protein is CASSQSQRGPGQFF. CDR3 DNA sequence: TGTGCCAGCAGCCAAAGTCAGCGGGGGCCGGGGCAGTTCTTC.

This clonotype was picked up many times. This sequence joins TRBV10-3 and TRBJ2-7; D may be TRBD2 (5 bases). This CDR3 has 16 amino acids. Germline lookup yields CDR1 ENHRY and CDR2 SYGVKD. V lost 7 bases and J lost 0, with 19 bases in between. CDR3: CAITKRETNVSYEQYF. DNA of the CDR3: TGTGCCATCACCAAAAGGGAGACAAACGTCTCCTACGAGCAGTACTTC.

This rearrangement joins TRBV14 to TRBJ2-7; no definite D call. CDR3 length equals 15 residues. The germline V and J ends were trimmed by 1 base and 2 bases, with 12 bases remaining between them. The V gene's germline CDR1 is SGHDN and CDR2 FVKESK. CDR3 loop: CASSQGIGSTYEQYF. The CDR3 region has the DNA TGTGCCAGCAGCCAAGGAATAGGAAGTACCTACGAGCAGTACTTC.

This clonotype was found a few times. The chain recombines TRBV29-1 with TRBJ2-5; possible D gene TRBD2, 7 bases. This CDR3 is built from 15 residues. V lost 2 bases and J 5 bases, leaving 18 bases between the germline ends. From germline, CDR1 is SQVTM and CDR2 ANQGSEA. The CDR3 loop reads CSVEPGAGEQETQYF. The DNA for the CDR3 is TGCAGCGTTGAACCGGGGGCGGGAGAACAGGAGACCCAGTACTTC.

The J gene is TRBJ1-1, the V gene TRBV7-9; D unclear. Trimming cost V 1 base and J 6 bases, with 15 bases left between them. Germline V gene data show CDR1 as SEHNR and CDR2 as FQNEAQ (reference sequence). The CDR3 has 15 amino acids. CDR3 DNA: TGTGCCAGCAGCTTAGATCGGGTTTCCGGCCCTGAAGCTTTCTTT. As protein: CASSLDRVSGPEAFF. Based on the CDR3 plus reference TRBV7-9 and TRBJ1-1, the full variable domain is DTGVSQNPRHKITKRGQNVTFRCDPISEHNRLYWYRQTLGQGPEFLTYFQNEAQLEKSRLLSDRFSAERPKGSFSTLEIQRTEQGDSAMYLCASSLDRVSGPEAFFGQGTRLTVV.

This clonotype has at least ten counts. The CDR3: CSVVRQGPSNEQFF. The CDR3 coding sequence is TGCAGCGTCGTAAGACAGGGACCCTCCAATGAGCAGTTCTTC. The chain couples TRBV29-1 to TRBJ2-1; 7 nucleotides match TRBD1. Germline CDR1 reads SQVTM; CDR2 reads ANQGSEA. The J segment lost 6 bases and the V segment lost 6 bases, leaving 11 bases of the junction unmatched. This CDR3 spans 14 amino acids.

The chain recombines TRBV15 with TRBJ2-3; the match to TRBD1 covers 8 bases. This CDR3 contains 16 residues. The V gene end was trimmed by 1 base and the J gene end by 6 bases; junction bases not matched to a gene: 9. Germline V gene lookup returns CDR1 LNHNV and CDR2 YYDKDF (reference sequence). The CDR3 here is CATSRGQGASYDTQYF. The CDR3 DNA is TGTGCCACCAGCAGAGGGCAGGGGGCATCGTACGATACGCAGTATTTT.

The chain recombines TRBV12-3 or TRBV12-4 with TRBJ2-5; D possibly corresponds to TRBD2 (5 bases). The CDR3 consists of 13 residues. Trimming stripped 3 bases from V and 5 bases from J, with 10 bases between. The CDR3 DNA reads TGTGCCAGCAGTTTCTCGGGGTTTGAGACCCAGTACTTC. It encodes CASSFSGFETQYF.

This clonotype appeared many times. The chain joins TRBV12-3 or TRBV12-4 to TRBJ1-1; maybe TRBD1 (5 bases). V was shortened by 6 bases and J by 11 bases, with 16 bases between the two germline ends. This CDR3 region has 12 residues. In nucleotides, the CDR3 is TGTGCCAGCAGCACCCGACAGAACGTGGCTTTCTTT. It translates to CASSTRQNVAFF.

The chain combines TRBV6-1 with TRBJ2-1; 10 nucleotides match TRBD2. CDR3 length: 14 residues. The junction had 6 bases not matched to a gene; V was cut back by 4 bases and J by 9 bases. Per the germline V gene, CDR1 is MNHNS and CDR2 is SASEGT. The CDR3 reads CASSASGGGGEQFF. The CDR3, as DNA: TGTGCCAGCAGTGCCAGCGGGGGGGGAGGTGAGCAGTTCTTC.